The source of this T cell receptor (beta chain) is a study of molecular identifiers for immune sequencing clone quantification. Looking at the study overall: Replicate experiments took RNA from roughly 20,000 or 100,000 naive CD8 cells, divided it five ways and sequenced four. Study-level points and caveats: Even with some 960,000 naive cells present, spiked Jurkat TCR RNA from one cell was reportedly detectable.

A few counts support this clonotype. Its antigen is not identified. The junction departs from germline at one end; a sequencing error may be responsible. The CDR3 covers 14 residues. Germline V lookup: CDR1 MNHEY, CDR2 SVGEGT. TCRdb itself ran the PCR reads through MiXCR, one entry per CDR3 protein. Here the sample spans some 96,000 distinct CDR3 sequences, roughly 24% being singletons. Libraries of naive CD8 cells were prepared from 20,000 to 1,000,000 sorted cells using 10%, 30% or 50% RNA. The source is a human donor in good health. Some libraries in this study had Jurkat cell RNA spiked in. Material: naive CD8+ T cells from blood, with Jurkat cell RNA spiked in. Noted subset: FACS-sorted CD8+CD4-CCR7+CD45RA+ naive T cells. The chain recombines TRBV6-2 or TRBV6-3 with TRBJ2-7, with TRBD1 identical over 7 bases. CDR3 in amino acids: CARSDRDSNYEQYF. The CDR3 nucleotides read TGTGCCCGCAGTGACCGGGACAGTAACTACGAGCAGTACTTC.